Following are 20 T cell receptor beta chains from one sample sequenced in a study of PD-L1 blockade in urothelial cancer. Libraries were prepared by immunoSEQ multiplex PCR; TCRdb keeps only in-frame clonotypes and omits some of them. The sample yields 90,000 to 120,000 clones, about 85% seen once. The source was PBMCs, collected around atezolizumab (anti-PD-L1) treatment. These receptors all come from a man over 45 with urothelial cancer.

The table lists this clone with a count of one. The rearrangement joins TRBV5-1 to TRBJ2-2, with D possibly matching TRBD2 (5 bases). Germline V gene lookup returns CDR1 SGHRS and CDR2 YFSETQ. The CDR3 contains 15 residues. V was clipped by 3 bases and J by 4 bases, with 13 bases between them. The CDR3 DNA is TGCGCCAGCAGCTCAAAGGTTGGAGGCACCGGGGAGCTGTTTTTT. This gives the protein CASSSKVGGTGELFF. The whole variable domain, remainder taken from reference TRBV5-1 and TRBJ2-2, is KAGVTQTPRYLIKTRGQQVTLSCSPISGHRSVSWYQQTPGQGLQFLFEYFSETQRNKGNFPGRFSGRQFSNSRSEMNVSTLELGDSALYLCASSSKVGGTGELFFGEGSRLTVL.

The gene calls are TRBV5-1 and TRBJ2-3, with TRBD2 matching 8 bases. The V gene's germline CDR1 is SGHRS and CDR2 YFSETQ. The CDR3 has 16 residues. The junction had 7 bases not matched to a gene; V was cut back by 4 bases and J by 0 bases. For the CDR3, the DNA is TGCGCCAGCAGCCCGGGGGGGGTCCCTAGCACAGATACGCAGTATTTT. Its translation is CASSPGGVPSTDTQYF.

This clone showed up just once. The rearrangement links TRBV14 to TRBJ2-7; 10 bases line up with TRBD2. Unmatched junction bases numbered 13, after V lost 1 base and J lost 7 bases. The CDR3 runs to 17 residues. CDR1 is SGHDN, CDR2 FVKESK, per germline. CDR3 bases: TGTGCCAGCAGCCAAGGTGGAGCGGGAGGGGTTTTACGGGAGCAGTACTTC. Protein: CASSQGGAGGVLREQYF.

The J gene is TRBJ2-1, the V gene TRBV9; D is possibly TRBD1 (6 bases). CDR3 length equals 16 residues. CDR1 is SGDLS and CDR2 is YYNGEE in the germline V gene. Trimming removed 0 bases from V and 2 bases from J, with 12 bases in between. This CDR3 is CASSVASWTAYNEQFF. For the CDR3, the DNA is TGTGCCAGCAGCGTAGCTTCTTGGACAGCCTACAATGAGCAGTTCTTC.

This clone has just one count. The V gene is TRBV7-2, the J gene TRBJ2-1, with 13 positions matching TRBD2. Unmatched junction bases numbered 7, after V lost 5 bases and J lost 9 bases. CDR3 length: 15 residues. Germline V CDR1 and CDR2: SGHTA, FQGNSA. CDR3 sequence reads: CASSNRTSGSGEQFF. CDR3 nucleotide sequence: TGTGCCAGCAGCAATAGGACTAGCGGGAGTGGTGAGCAGTTCTTC.

This chain connects TRBV6-1 to TRBJ2-7, with D maybe TRBD2 (6 bases). Germline V CDR1 and CDR2: MNHNS, SASEGT. Trimming took off 6 bases at V and 4 bases at J, with 13 bases between the two ends. This CDR3 is built from 13 residues. Here the CDR3 DNA reads TGTGCCAGCAGCCGGGAGCTTCTTTACGAGCAGTACTTC. Translated: CASSRELLYEQYF.

This clone came up once. CDR3 coding DNA: TGTGCCTTCATGAGGGGGGGAGCGGCCGGGGAGCTGTTTTTT. The encoded protein is CAFMRGGAAGELFF. The chain links TRBV30 to TRBJ2-2, with D possibly TRBD2 on 7 matching bases. V lost 7 bases and J lost 6, with 18 bases in between. The CDR3 loop spans 14 amino acids. CDR1 and CDR2 from the germline V gene are GTSNPN and SVGIG (reference sequence). Drawing the rest from reference TRBV30 and TRBJ2-2, the complete variable domain is SQTIHQWPATLVQPVGSPLSLECTVEGTSNPNLYWYRQAAGRGLQLLFYSVGIGQISSEVPQNLSASRPQDRQFILSSKKLLLSDSGFYLCAFMRGGAAGELFFGEGSRLTVL.

V usage is TRBV27 and J usage is TRBJ1-6; 8 bases match TRBD1. Germline V gene lookup returns CDR1 MNHEY and CDR2 SMNVEV (reference sequence). The CDR3 runs 16 residues. Losses at the gene ends were 3 bases for V and 5 bases for J; bases not matched to a gene: 6. DNA of the CDR3: TGTGCCAGCAGTTTTCAACGGACAGGGCATAATTCACCCCTCCACTTT. Its protein is CASSFQRTGHNSPLHF.

V usage is TRBV9 and J usage is TRBJ2-1, with 7 bases fitting TRBD2. V gave up 4 bases and J gave up 2 bases; unmatched junction bases: 9. This CDR3 has 16 residues. Germline V lookup: CDR1 SGDLS, CDR2 YYNGEE. The DNA of the CDR3 is TGTGCCAGCAGCCCCTTAGGACTAGTAGCCTACAATGAGCAGTTCTTC. Translation: CASSPLGLVAYNEQFF.

V gene TRBV4-2 combines with J gene TRBJ2-1; TRBD1 matches 9 bases. This CDR3 is built from 16 residues. The trim removed 4 bases at V and 8 bases at J, leaving 12 bases unmatched. The germline CDR1 and CDR2 sequences are LGHNA and YNFKEQ. CDR3 sequence reads: CASSLEVGQGDDEQFF. The CDR3, as DNA: TGTGCCAGCAGCCTAGAGGTGGGACAGGGTGACGATGAGCAGTTCTTC.

The chain has TRBV6-5 and TRBJ2-2, with 11 bases fitting TRBD2. Germline trimming cut 2 bases from V and 4 bases from J; bases unmatched to any gene: 3. Germline values: CDR1 MNHEY, CDR2 SVGAGI. The CDR3 has 16 residues. CDR3 coding DNA: TGTGCCAGCAGTTACGCTAGCGGGAGGTCCACCGGGGAGCTGTTTTTT. Encoded protein: CASSYASGRSTGELFF.

The CDR3 coding sequence is TGTGCCAGCAGCTTAGTACGGACAGCTGGAAACACCATATATTTT. Encoded protein: CASSLVRTAGNTIYF. The chain couples TRBV7-2 to TRBJ1-3, with D possibly TRBD1 on 6 matching bases. The CDR3 totals 15 residues. Germline V CDR1 and CDR2: SGHTA, FQGNSA. V was trimmed by 1 base and J by 2 bases, leaving 9 bases between them.

This clone has a handful of counts. V and J are TRBV15 and TRBJ2-4, with 8 bases matching TRBD2. This CDR3 contains 15 residues. CDR1 is LNHNV, CDR2 YYDKDF, per germline (reference sequence). V dropped 1 base and J dropped 5; count of bases not matched to a gene: 4. CDR3 DNA sequence: TGTGCCACCAGCAGAGGTCCAGCGGGGGAAAACATTCAGTACTTC. Translated, it gives CATSRGPAGENIQYF.

J is TRBJ1-1 and V is TRBV9; the D gene is possibly TRBD1 (6 bases). Per germline, CDR1 SGDLS and CDR2 YYNGEE. Trimming shortened V by 0 bases and J by 1 base, and 10 bases separated the two germline ends. This CDR3 contains 15 residues. The CDR3 here is CASSVGGLPNTEAFF. CDR3 nucleotide sequence: TGTGCCAGCAGCGTAGGGGGGCTACCGAACACTGAAGCTTTCTTT.

This chain connects TRBV5-8 to TRBJ2-2; 12 bases line up with TRBD1. V gave up 4 bases and J gave up 5 bases; unmatched junction bases: 15. Looked up from germline, CDR1 is SGHTS and CDR2 is YDEGEE. CDR3 length: 19 residues. CDR3 loop: CASSPGTGGLLGGTGELFF. CDR3 bases: TGTGCCAGCAGCCCCGGGACAGGGGGCTTGTTAGGGGGGACCGGGGAGCTGTTTTTT.

This clone showed up many times. This chain links TRBV19 with TRBJ1-3; a possible D gene is TRBD1 (6 bases). Germline V gene data show CDR1 as LNHDA and CDR2 as SQIVND (reference sequence). Trimming pared 4 bases from V and 4 bases from J, leaving 20 bases between. This CDR3 region has 17 residues. The CDR3, as DNA: TGTGCCAGTAGTACCACATCACAGGGATCCTACGGAAACACCATATATTTT. Translation gives CASSTTSQGSYGNTIYF.

The chain couples TRBV7-9 to TRBJ1-1; no definite D call. The V and J ends lost 5 bases and 6 bases respectively, with 10 bases between them. From germline, CDR1 is SEHNR and CDR2 FQNEAQ (reference sequence). This CDR3 is 12 amino acids long. This CDR3 is CASSKQLPEAFF. Written as DNA, the CDR3 is TGTGCCAGCAGCAAACAGCTTCCTGAAGCTTTCTTT.

The chain uses TRBV14 and TRBJ2-5; D remains unclear. V lost 0 bases to trimming and J lost 7 bases, with 6 bases between them. Germline assignment: CDR1 SGHDN and CDR2 FVKESK. This CDR3 is 12 amino acids long. CDR3 amino acids: CASSQERRTQYF. The CDR3 DNA follows: TGTGCCAGCAGCCAAGAAAGGAGGACCCAGTACTTC.

The chain recombines TRBV5-1 with TRBJ2-2; 11 bases agree with TRBD2. V trimming: 4 bases; J trimming: 2 bases; junction bases outside the gene matches: 1. This CDR3 spans 15 amino acids. Germline CDR1 reads SGHRS; CDR2 reads YFSETQ. Written as DNA, the CDR3 is TGCGCCAGCAGCACTAGCGGGAGAAACACCGGGGAGCTGTTTTTT. Its translation: CASSTSGRNTGELFF.

The rearrangement links TRBV5-1 to TRBJ2-3; 12 positions match TRBD2. There are 16 residues in the CDR3. J gave up 4 bases and V 5 bases, and 8 bases lay outside the gene matches. CDR1 and CDR2 from the germline V gene are SGHRS and YFSETQ. The CDR3 is CASSVTSGSLPDTQYF. The CDR3 DNA sequence: TGCGCCAGCAGTGTGACTAGCGGGAGCTTGCCAGATACGCAGTATTTT.